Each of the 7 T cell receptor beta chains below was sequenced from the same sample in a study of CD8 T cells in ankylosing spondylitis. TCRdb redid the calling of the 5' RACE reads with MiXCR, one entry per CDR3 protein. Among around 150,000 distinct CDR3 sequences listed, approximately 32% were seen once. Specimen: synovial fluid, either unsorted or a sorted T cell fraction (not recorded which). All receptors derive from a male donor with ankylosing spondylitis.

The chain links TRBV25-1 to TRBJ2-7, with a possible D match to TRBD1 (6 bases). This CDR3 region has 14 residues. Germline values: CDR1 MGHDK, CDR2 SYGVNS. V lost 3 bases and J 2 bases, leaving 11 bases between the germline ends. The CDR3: CASSDSDRAYEQYF. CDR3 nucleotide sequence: TGTGCCAGCAGTGATTCGGACAGAGCCTACGAGCAGTACTTC.

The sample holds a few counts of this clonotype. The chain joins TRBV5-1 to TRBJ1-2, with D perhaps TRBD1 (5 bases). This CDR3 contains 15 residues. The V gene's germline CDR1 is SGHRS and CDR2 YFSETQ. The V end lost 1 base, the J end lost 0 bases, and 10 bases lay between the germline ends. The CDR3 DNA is TGCGCCAGCAGCTTGAGAGCGGACACTAACTATGGCTACACCTTC. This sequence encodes CASSLRADTNYGYTF.

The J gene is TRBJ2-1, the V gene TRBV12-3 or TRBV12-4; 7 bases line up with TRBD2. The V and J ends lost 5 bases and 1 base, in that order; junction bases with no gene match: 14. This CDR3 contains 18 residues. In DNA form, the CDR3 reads TGTGCCAGCAGTCCCGGGGAGGGTAGCGGCATTTCCTACAATGAGCAGTTCTTC. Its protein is CASSPGEGSGISYNEQFF.

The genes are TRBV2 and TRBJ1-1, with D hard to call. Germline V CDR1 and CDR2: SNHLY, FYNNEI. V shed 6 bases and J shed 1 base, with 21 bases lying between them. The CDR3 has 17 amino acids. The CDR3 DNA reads TGTGCCAGCAGCTTTACCGAGGTCCGTATGGGGAACACTGAAGCTTTCTTT. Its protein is CASSFTEVRMGNTEAFF.

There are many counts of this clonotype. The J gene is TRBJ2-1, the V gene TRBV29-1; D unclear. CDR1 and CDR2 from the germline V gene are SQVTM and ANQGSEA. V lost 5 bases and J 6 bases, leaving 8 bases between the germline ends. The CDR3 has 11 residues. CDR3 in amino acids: CSVPRGNEQFF. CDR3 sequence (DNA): TGCAGCGTTCCCAGAGGCAATGAGCAGTTCTTC.

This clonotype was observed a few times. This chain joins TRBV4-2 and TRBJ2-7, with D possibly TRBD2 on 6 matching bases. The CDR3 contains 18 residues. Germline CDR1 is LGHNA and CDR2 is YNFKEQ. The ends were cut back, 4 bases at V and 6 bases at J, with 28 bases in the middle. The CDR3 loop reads CASSPREAGSGVIREQYF. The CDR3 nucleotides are TGTGCCAGCAGCCCCAGAGAGGCGGGATCCGGGGTCATTCGCGAGCAGTACTTC.

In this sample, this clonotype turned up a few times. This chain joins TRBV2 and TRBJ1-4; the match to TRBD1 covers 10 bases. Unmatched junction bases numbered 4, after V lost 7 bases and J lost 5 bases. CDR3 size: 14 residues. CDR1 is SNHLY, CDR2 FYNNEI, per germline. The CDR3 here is CASMADRGNEKLFF. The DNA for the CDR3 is TGTGCCAGCATGGCGGACAGGGGGAATGAAAAACTGTTTTTT. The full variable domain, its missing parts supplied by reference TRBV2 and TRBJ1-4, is EPEVTQTPSHQVTQMGQEVILRCVPISNHLYFYWYRQILGQKVEFLVSFYNNEISEKSEIFDDQFSVERPDGSNFTLKIRSTKLEDSAMYFCASMADRGNEKLFFGSGTQLSVL.